A selection of T cell receptor beta chains follows, all from one sample in a study of T cells generated in artificial thymic organoids. In TCRdb, the 5' RACE reads were re-called with MiXCR into one record per CDR3 protein. The sample lists around 9,300 distinct CDR3 sequences, around 17% seen once, with more than 1.4% in the top ten. The specimen sequenced was naive CD8+ T cells from the thymus. These receptors were collected from a human donor who gave cord blood stem cells for thymic organoid culture, a cardiac surgery patient who gave postnatal thymus, or a blood donor (not recorded which). CDR3s include the opening cysteine and the closing phenylalanine or tryptophan. Fields, in order: clone size, D gene, J gene, V gene, CDR3 protein, CDR3 DNA. The D gene is left open where the match is weak. Clone size, where shown, is once, few, many, or a class for clones that have expanded.

>medium-sized|.|TRBJ1-2|TRBV7-9
CASSFGTANYGYTF
TGTGCCAGCAGCTTCGGGACGGCTAACTATGGCTACACCTTC
>many|TRBD2|TRBJ2-1|TRBV7-9
CASSLAGTRSYNEQFF
TGTGCCAGCAGCTTAGCTGGGACTAGGTCCTACAATGAGCAGTTCTTC
>medium-sized|TRBD2|TRBJ2-1|TRBV28
CASTRLAGLSYNEQFF
TGTGCCAGCACCCGACTAGCGGGCCTCTCCTACAATGAGCAGTTCTTC
>medium-sized|TRBD2|TRBJ2-1|TRBV4-2
CASSQLLAGEIEQFF
TGTGCCAGCAGCCAATTACTAGCGGGAGAGATTGAGCAGTTCTTC
>medium-sized|TRBD2|TRBJ2-7|TRBV27
CASSSPGTNSYEQYF
TGTGCCAGCAGTTCGCCCGGGACTAACTCCTACGAGCAGTACTTC
>few|TRBD1|TRBJ1-5|TRBV4-2
CASSQDLGWEGAGNQPQHF
TGTGCCAGCAGCCAAGATTTGGGATGGGAGGGGGCCGGCAATCAGCCCCAGCATTTT
>medium-sized|.|TRBJ2-2|TRBV12-3/TRBV12-4
CASMAENTGELFF
TGTGCCAGCATGGCAGAGAACACCGGGGAGCTGTTTTTT
>few|.|TRBJ2-7|TRBV27
CASQPTRYNLGQYF
TGTGCCAGCCAACCGACAAGGTACAATTTAGGGCAGTACTTC
>few|.|TRBJ1-2|TRBV9
CASSVGTLTVLDYTF
TGTGCCAGCAGCGTAGGTACCCTAACAGTTCTGGACTACACCTTC
>many|.|TRBJ2-3|TRBV7-9
CASSPLRGVDWDTQYF
TGTGCCAGCAGCCCATTGCGGGGCGTAGACTGGGATACGCAGTATTTT
>many|.|TRBJ2-7|TRBV4-3
CASSQDRTNSYEQYF
TGCGCCAGCAGCCAAGATAGGACAAACTCCTACGAGCAGTACTTC
>medium-sized|.|TRBJ1-5|TRBV11-2
CASSNRIDDNRPQHF
TGTGCCAGCAGCAATCGAATAGACGACAATCGGCCCCAGCATTTT
>.|TRBD1|TRBJ2-2|TRBV12-3/TRBV12-4
CASSGTGTGVPGELFF
TGTGCCAGCAGTGGGACCGGGACAGGGGTACCCGGGGAGCTGTTTTTT
>medium-sized|.|TRBJ2-1|TRBV20-1
CSARDGSSEQFF
TGCAGTGCTAGAGATGGGAGTAGTGAGCAGTTCTTC
>.|.|TRBJ2-7|TRBV4-1
CASSQVSLTYEQYF
TGCGCCAGCAGCCAAGTGTCCTTGACCTACGAGCAGTACTTC
>few|.|TRBJ2-5|TRBV12-3/TRBV12-4
CASSFYRYQETQYF
TGTGCCAGCAGTTTCTACAGGTACCAAGAGACCCAGTACTTC
>medium-sized|.|TRBJ2-6|TRBV4-1
CASSQDRSEGNSGANVLTF
TGCGCCAGCAGCCAAGATCGGTCGGAGGGAAACTCTGGGGCCAACGTCCTGACTTTC
>medium-sized|.|TRBJ2-1|TRBV4-1
CASSQDAYNEQFF
TGCGCCAGCAGCCAGGATGCTTACAATGAGCAGTTCTTC
>many|.|TRBJ2-3|TRBV7-2
CASSLAWGWADTQYF
TGTGCCAGCAGCTTAGCGTGGGGTTGGGCAGATACGCAGTATTTT
>.|.|TRBJ2-7|TRBV12-3/TRBV12-4
CASSGAVGSSYEQYF
TGTGCCAGCAGTGGAGCCGTGGGGTCGTCCTACGAGCAGTACTTC
>few|TRBD1|TRBJ2-7|TRBV6-5
CASSYWTGSYEQYF
TGTGCCAGCAGTTACTGGACAGGGTCTTACGAGCAGTACTTC
>medium-sized|.|TRBJ1-6|TRBV11-2
CASTQDRAPNSPLHF
TGTGCCAGCACCCAAGACCGAGCACCTAATTCACCCCTCCACTTT
>.|.|TRBJ2-1|TRBV20-1
CSASNLRGTGWEQFF
TGCAGTGCTAGTAATCTCCGCGGGACGGGGTGGGAGCAGTTCTTC
>many|TRBD2|TRBJ2-7|TRBV7-2
CASSLLAGALVQYF
TGTGCCAGCAGCTTATTAGCGGGAGCGCTAGTGCAGTACTTC
>many|.|TRBJ2-1|TRBV4-1
CASSQEAIVDWIEQFF
TGCGCCAGCAGCCAAGAGGCGATAGTAGACTGGATAGAGCAGTTCTTC
>many|.|TRBJ2-1|TRBV4-1
CASSQYNEQFF
TGCGCCAGCAGCCAATACAATGAGCAGTTCTTC
>many|TRBD1|TRBJ2-2|TRBV4-1
CASSQEVGQAYGTGELFF
TGCGCCAGCAGCCAAGAAGTGGGACAGGCCTACGGCACCGGGGAGCTGTTTTTT
>medium-sized|TRBD1|TRBJ1-2|TRBV12-3/TRBV12-4
CASRHSTGRIYGYTF
TGTGCCAGCAGACACTCGACAGGGAGAATTTATGGCTACACCTTC
>.|.|TRBJ1-1|TRBV5-1
CASSLGLGPLGMNTEAFF
TGCGCCAGCAGCTTGGGACTCGGACCACTCGGGATGAACACTGAAGCTTTCTTT
>medium-sized|.|TRBJ1-1|TRBV5-5
CASSLGVVGLHTEAFF
TGTGCCAGCAGCTTGGGGGTAGTGGGGCTACACACTGAAGCTTTCTTT
>medium-sized|.|TRBJ1-1|TRBV20-1
CSARYIQAHTEAFF
TGCAGTGCTAGATACATCCAGGCACACACTGAAGCTTTCTTT
>medium-sized|.|TRBJ1-1|TRBV12-3/TRBV12-4
CASSFSMGRTEAFF
TGTGCCAGCAGCTTTAGCATGGGCAGGACTGAAGCTTTCTTT
>medium-sized|.|TRBJ1-2|TRBV12-3/TRBV12-4
CASSLKNPGRWHGYTF
TGTGCCAGCAGTTTAAAAAATCCGGGACGTTGGCATGGCTACACCTTC
>.|.|TRBJ2-2|TRBV7-9
CASSGLAPNTGELFF
TGTGCCAGCAGTGGGCTAGCGCCGAACACCGGGGAGCTGTTTTTT
>medium-sized|.|TRBJ2-3|TRBV4-1
CASSQEGLSTDTQYF
TGCGCCAGCAGCCAAGAGGGGCTTAGCACAGATACGCAGTATTTT
>medium-sized|.|TRBJ1-6|TRBV2
CASRADRGQGLASPLHF
TGTGCCAGCAGGGCTGACAGAGGCCAGGGCTTAGCATCACCCCTCCACTTT
>many|.|TRBJ2-5|TRBV5-4
CASSLVGETQYF
TGTGCCAGCAGCTTGGTTGGGGAGACCCAGTACTTC
>medium-sized|.|TRBJ2-1|TRBV15
CATSITLGSYNEQFF
TGTGCCACCAGCATTACCCTAGGCAGCTACAATGAGCAGTTCTTC
>many|.|TRBJ2-3|TRBV3-1
CASSQVDGEAPDTQYF
TGTGCCAGCAGCCAAGTGGACGGCGAGGCCCCAGATACGCAGTATTTT
>medium-sized|.|TRBJ2-7|TRBV4-3
CASSQDLSADSYEQYF
TGCGCCAGCAGCCAAGACCTGTCGGCAGACTCCTACGAGCAGTACTTC